Presented here are 31 T cell receptor beta chains from one specimen sequenced in a study of neurological immune-mediated disorders. TCRdb passed the 5' RACE reads through MiXCR, listing each CDR3 protein once. The sample lists just under 60,000 distinct CDR3 sequences; 3.5% were seen once. What was sequenced was PBMCs. The receptors come from a woman aged 25 to 39 with multiple sclerosis.

This clonotype showed up many times. This sequence joins TRBV5-1 and TRBJ2-5; TRBD2 aligns across 10 bases. Germline V lookup: CDR1 SGHRS, CDR2 YFSETQ. This CDR3 has 15 residues. With V trimmed by 6 bases and J by 3 bases, 8 bases remained unmatched. For the CDR3, the DNA is TGCGCCAGCACCCCTAGCGGGAGAGTCGAAGAGACCCAGTACTTC. It codes for CASTPSGRVEETQYF.

This clonotype was seen repeatedly, ten times or more. The chain is built from TRBV20-1 and TRBJ2-7; 8 bases are a match to TRBD1. CDR1 is DFQATT, CDR2 SNEGSKA, per germline (reference sequence). This CDR3 comprises 16 residues. The junction had 11 bases not matched to a gene; V was cut back by 2 bases and J by 2 bases. CDR3 DNA sequence: TGCAGTGCTAGAAAGCGGATGCAGGGGGCCACCTACGAGCAGTACTTC. It encodes CSARKRMQGATYEQYF.

This clonotype has at least ten counts. The chain carries TRBV5-6 and TRBJ2-1, with D perhaps matching TRBD1 (6 bases). Trimming left V 6 bases short and J 7 bases short, with 23 bases between. The CDR3 covers 16 residues. Germline V gene lookup returns CDR1 SGHDT and CDR2 YYEEEE. CDR3 nucleotide sequence: TGTGCCAGCACCTCCGGCCGGACAGACCCTAGGAATGAGCAGTTCTTC. It is translated as CASTSGRTDPRNEQFF. The variable domain in full, completed from reference TRBV5-6 and TRBJ2-1, reads DAGVTQSPTHLIKTRGQQVTLRCSPKSGHDTVSWYQQALGQGPQFIFQYYEEEERQRGNFPDRFSGHQFPNYSSELNVNALLLGDSALYLCASTSGRTDPRNEQFFGPGTRLTVL.

This clonotype was observed at least ten times. The chain employs TRBV7-9 and TRBJ2-7, with TRBD1 matching over 7 bases. Trimming cost V 4 bases and J 2 bases; bases outside gene matches: 5. Germline V lookup: CDR1 SEHNR, CDR2 FQNEAQ (reference sequence). The CDR3 totals 14 residues. The CDR3 is CASSSRDSPYEQYF. CDR3 sequence (DNA): TGTGCCAGCAGCTCCCGGGACAGCCCCTACGAGCAGTACTTC.

The table lists this clonotype with a few counts. The chain uses TRBV6-5 and TRBJ1-1; the match to TRBD1 covers 11 bases. J was trimmed by 6 bases and V by 0 bases; bases with no gene match: 3. CDR3 length: 15 amino acids. The V gene's germline CDR1 is MNHEY and CDR2 SVGAGI. The CDR3 bases are TGTGCCAGCAGTTACTCGGGACAGGGGGATCCTGAAGCTTTCTTT. Translation gives CASSYSGQGDPEAFF.

This clonotype was observed at least ten times. The chain uses TRBV24-1 and TRBJ2-3; D is undetermined. Per the germline V gene, CDR1 is KGHDR and CDR2 is SFDVKD. This CDR3 has 13 residues. Trimming removed 2 bases from V and 3 bases from J, with 5 bases in between. The CDR3, as DNA: TGTGCCACCAGTGATTCCCGAACAGATACGCAGTATTTT. Its protein is CATSDSRTDTQYF.

This clonotype was observed a few times. The chain recombines TRBV7-9 with TRBJ2-3; D uncertain. CDR3 size: 13 residues. Trimming took off 7 bases at V and 0 bases at J, with 8 bases between the two ends. CDR1 SEHNR and CDR2 FQNEAQ come from the germline V gene (reference sequence). The DNA of the CDR3 is TGTGCCAGCATAGACACTAGCACAGATACGCAGTATTTT. It yields the protein CASIDTSTDTQYF.

The table lists this clonotype with many counts. The chain recombines TRBV7-6 with TRBJ1-2; tentative D call: TRBD1 (5 bases). The V end lost 5 bases, the J end lost 4 bases, and 17 bases lay between the germline ends. Germline V gene lookup returns CDR1 SGHVS and CDR2 FNYEAQ. The CDR3 is 15 amino acids. The CDR3 is CASSASNTGPYGYTF. The CDR3, as DNA: TGTGCCAGCAGCGCCAGCAACACAGGCCCCTATGGCTACACCTTC.

This clonotype was recorded at least ten times. The CDR3, as DNA: TGCGCCAGCAGCCCCATGGTCGGGGGTTACACCGGGGAGCTGTTTTTT. This encodes CASSPMVGGYTGELFF. The J gene is TRBJ2-2, the V gene TRBV5-1; D is possibly TRBD2 (6 bases). The V end was cut by 4 bases, the J end by 3 bases, with 16 bases between. Germline V CDR1 and CDR2: SGHRS, YFSETQ. The CDR3 length is 16 residues.

This clonotype has a single count. The chain joins TRBV5-1 to TRBJ2-5, with D possibly being TRBD1 (6 bases). Germline assignment: CDR1 SGHRS and CDR2 YFSETQ. The V end was cut by 5 bases, the J end by 2 bases, with 16 bases between. The CDR3 has 15 residues. The CDR3 sequence is CASRLSGTRQETQYF. The CDR3 nucleotides are TGCGCCAGCAGATTATCAGGGACACGACAAGAGACCCAGTACTTC.

This clonotype has ten or more counts. The J gene is TRBJ2-7, the V gene TRBV5-1, with D maybe TRBD2 (6 bases). The CDR3 totals 15 residues. Germline-derived CDR1 and CDR2 are SGHRS and YFSETQ. The germline V and J ends were trimmed by 4 bases and 2 bases, with 16 bases remaining between them. DNA for the CDR3: TGCGCCAGCAGCCCGGGACTCACAGCACCCTACGAGCAGTACTTC. It codes for CASSPGLTAPYEQYF. Drawing the rest from reference TRBV5-1 and TRBJ2-7, the complete variable domain is KAGVTQTPRYLIKTRGQQVTLSCSPISGHRSVSWYQQTPGQGLQFLFEYFSETQRNKGNFPGRFSGRQFSNSRSEMNVSTLELGDSALYLCASSPGLTAPYEQYFGPGTRLTVT.

In this sample, this clonotype turned up many times. The gene calls are TRBV9 and TRBJ1-1; no definite D call. The germline V and J ends were trimmed by 3 bases and 1 base, with 7 bases remaining between them. This CDR3 has 13 amino acids. Germline loops: CDR1 SGDLS, CDR2 YYNGEE. The CDR3 reads CASSEQPNTEAFF. CDR3 in DNA: TGTGCCAGCAGCGAACAGCCGAACACTGAAGCTTTCTTT.

The chain recombines TRBV6-1 with TRBJ2-1, with 9 bases identical to TRBD2. After removal of 1 base from V and 9 bases from J, the junction contained 7 bases not matched to a gene. Germline V CDR1 and CDR2: MNHNS, SASEGT. The CDR3 spans 15 residues. Here the CDR3 DNA reads TGTGCCAGCAGTGAAGTAGGCGGGAGGGCCGGTGAGCAGTTCTTC. Protein: CASSEVGGRAGEQFF.

In this sample, this clonotype turned up many times. This chain links TRBV5-6 with TRBJ2-7, with 7 positions matching TRBD1. Germline V gene data show CDR1 as SGHDT and CDR2 as YYEEEE. V shed 5 bases, J shed 6 bases, and the junction held 8 bases outside the gene matches. CDR3 length equals 13 residues. In nucleotides, the CDR3 is TGTGCCAGCAGACAGGGGTCGATCGTCGAGCAGTACTTC. This gives the protein CASRQGSIVEQYF.

This clonotype was seen many times. The CDR3 is CSVGLYGADTQYF. CDR3 DNA: TGCAGCGTTGGGTTGTACGGGGCAGATACGCAGTATTTT. The V and J genes are TRBV29-1 and TRBJ2-3, with D possibly matching TRBD2 (5 bases). Between the trimmed V and J ends, which lost 4 bases and 4 bases, there was a span of 12 bases. CDR3 size: 13 residues. From germline, CDR1 is SQVTM and CDR2 ANQGSEA.

This clonotype showed up many times. This chain joins TRBV12-3 or TRBV12-4 and TRBJ2-5; D uncertain. The CDR3 covers 11 residues. V was clipped by 3 bases and J by 5 bases, with 4 bases between them. CDR3 residues: CASSFGETQYF. CDR3 DNA sequence: TGTGCCAGCAGTTTTGGGGAGACCCAGTACTTC.

This clonotype has at least ten counts. The chain couples TRBV6-2 or TRBV6-3 to TRBJ2-5; 11 nucleotides match TRBD2. Germline CDR1 and CDR2: MNHEY and SVGEGT. V lost 5 bases to trimming and J lost 2 bases; unmatched junction nucleotides: 4. CDR3 size: 15 residues. DNA for the CDR3: TGTGCCAGCAGTCGGGGACTAGCGGTACAAGAGACCCAGTACTTC. Amino acids: CASSRGLAVQETQYF.

In this sample, this clonotype turned up a few times. This could be a read error, since a much larger clone is one nucleotide away. Because it lacks the conserved phenylalanine or tryptophan at the end, this CDR3 is likely a read error. The limits of the CDR3 on the DNA are not certain, so only TCRdb's listed CDR3 is given. The chain combines TRBV20-1 with TRBJ1-2; the table names TRBD1, a call not compared with the DNA. Germline values: CDR1 DFQATT, CDR2 SNEGSKA (reference sequence). The CDR3 is made up of 10 amino acids, end residues included. This CDR3 reads CRPGRVGYTC.

This clonotype was recorded at least ten times. V usage is TRBV2 and J usage is TRBJ2-1, with D possibly matching TRBD1 (5 bases). The CDR3 contains 16 residues. Trimming stripped 6 bases from V and 0 bases from J, with 15 bases between. The V gene's germline CDR1 is SNHLY and CDR2 FYNNEI. In DNA form, the CDR3 reads TGTGCCAGCAGAAGGACACTTGGAAGCTCCTACAATGAGCAGTTCTTC. Translating gives CASRRTLGSSYNEQFF.

This clonotype has ten or more counts. V gene TRBV24-1 combines with J gene TRBJ1-2, with 8 nucleotides matching TRBD1. The CDR3 covers 14 residues. Germline CDR1 reads KGHDR; CDR2 reads SFDVKD. V lost 9 bases to trimming and J lost 4 bases; unmatched junction nucleotides: 9. CDR3 in amino acids: CATSDRALLYGYTF. The CDR3 DNA reads TGTGCCACCTCGGACAGGGCCCTACTCTATGGCTACACCTTC.

This clonotype has ten or more counts. The V and J genes are TRBV28 and TRBJ1-1; 7 bases match TRBD1. In germline, CDR1 is MDHEN, CDR2 SYDVKM. The CDR3 totals 16 residues. J lost 4 bases, V lost 6 bases, and 14 bases had no gene match. CDR3 loop: CASRPALRGLATEAFF. The CDR3 coding sequence is TGTGCCAGCAGACCCGCTTTAAGGGGGCTGGCCACTGAAGCTTTCTTT.

This clonotype has at least ten counts. The DNA for the CDR3 is TGTGCCAGCAGCTTCGGGACGGCCTACGAGCAGTACTTC. Protein: CASSFGTAYEQYF. This chain connects TRBV7-6 to TRBJ2-7; D may be TRBD1 or TRBD2 (5 bases each). Trimming removed 3 bases from V and 2 bases from J, with 8 bases in between. The CDR3 is made up of 13 amino acids. Germline V gene sequence: CDR1 SGHVS, CDR2 FNYEAQ. Full variable domain (rest looked up from reference TRBV7-6 and TRBJ2-7): GAGVSQSPRYKVTKRGQDVALRCDPISGHVSLYWYRQALGQGPEFLTYFNYEAQQDKSGLPNDRFSAERPEGSISTLTIQRTEQRDSAMYRCASSFGTAYEQYFGPGTRLTVT.

In this sample, this clonotype turned up many times. The V gene is TRBV12-3 or TRBV12-4, the J gene TRBJ2-1; 7 bases are shared with TRBD2. With V trimmed by 3 bases and J by 7 bases, 0 bases remained unmatched. The CDR3 is 12 amino acids. Written as DNA, the CDR3 is TGTGCCAGCAGTTTGGGGGGGAATGAGCAGTTCTTC. Its translation: CASSLGGNEQFF.

This clonotype was recorded at least ten times. J is TRBJ1-2 and V is TRBV18, with D unresolved. Germline lookup yields CDR1 KGHSH and CDR2 LQKENI. V lost 1 base to trimming and J lost 3 bases, with 6 bases between them. The CDR3 has 13 amino acids. The chain's CDR3 is CASSPRADYGYTF. CDR3 nucleotide sequence: TGTGCCAGCTCACCACGGGCCGACTATGGCTACACCTTC. The entire variable domain, with the rest obtained from reference TRBV18 and TRBJ1-2, is as follows: NAGVMQNPRHLVRRRGQEARLRCSPMKGHSHVYWYRQLPEEGLKFMVYLQKENIIDESGMPKERFSAEFPKEGPSILRIQQVVRGDSAAYFCASSPRADYGYTFGSGTRLTVV.

This clonotype was seen repeatedly, ten times or more. The V call is TRBV15, the J call TRBJ1-1; unclear D gene. Trimming took off 5 bases at V and 7 bases at J, with 14 bases between the two ends. The CDR3 contains 13 residues. Germline assignment: CDR1 LNHNV and CDR2 YYDKDF (reference sequence). For the CDR3, the DNA is TGTGCCACCAGCCAGCGGAGGTCGGGTGAAGCTTTCTTT. Its protein product is CATSQRRSGEAFF.

This clonotype was observed a few times. This may come from a read error, since a much larger clone is one base off. The V gene is TRBV5-6, the J gene TRBJ2-7, with D maybe TRBD1 (5 bases). The V gene lost 0 bases and the J gene lost 7 bases, with 11 bases spanning the gap. The germline V gene has CDR1 SGHDT and CDR2 YYEEEE. CDR3 length: 13 amino acids. The CDR3 is CASSLAGFKEQYF. For the CDR3, the DNA is TGTGCCAGCAGCTTGGCAGGGTTCAAAGAGCAGTACTTC.

This clonotype has just a few counts. This chain links TRBV6-5 with TRBJ2-7, with D possibly being TRBD1 (5 bases). Trimming took 2 bases from V and 0 from J, leaving 14 bases between them. The CDR3 sequence is 16 residues long. Germline V gene data show CDR1 as MNHEY and CDR2 as SVGAGI. The CDR3 region is CASSYPQDPSSYEQYF. The CDR3 DNA reads TGTGCCAGCAGTTACCCACAGGATCCTAGCTCCTACGAGCAGTACTTC.

This clonotype was seen many times. J is TRBJ1-1 and V is TRBV6-4; D remains ambiguous. V was pared by 10 bases and J by 10 bases, with 22 bases between. This CDR3 spans 13 amino acids. CDR1 is MRHNA and CDR2 is SNTAGT in the germline V gene. CDR3 loop: CATYSARLGRAFF. The CDR3 bases are TGTGCCACCTACTCCGCCAGGCTTGGGAGAGCTTTCTTT.

This clonotype occurred many times. The chain links TRBV3-1 to TRBJ2-2; D remains ambiguous. In germline, CDR1 is LGHDT, CDR2 YNNKEL (reference sequence). The CDR3 is 16 amino acids. Trimming pared 2 bases from V and 0 bases from J, leaving 10 bases between. CDR3 residues: CASSQLAPTNTGELFF. The CDR3 coding sequence is TGTGCCAGCAGCCAACTGGCGCCGACGAACACCGGGGAGCTGTTTTTT.

The rearrangement links TRBV28 to TRBJ2-5; the D call may be TRBD1 or TRBD2 (5 bases each). V gave up 2 bases and J gave up 7 bases, with 11 bases separating them. Germline CDR1 reads MDHEN; CDR2 reads SYDVKM. The CDR3 contains 13 residues. The CDR3 spells CASSLQGSGTQYF. CDR3 bases: TGTGCCAGCAGTTTACAGGGAAGCGGGACCCAGTACTTC.

V gene TRBV20-1 combines with J gene TRBJ1-2, with D possibly matching TRBD1 (6 bases). The V end was cut by 5 bases, the J end by 4 bases, with 17 bases between. CDR3 length: 14 residues. The germline V gene encodes CDR1 DFQATT and CDR2 SNEGSKA (reference sequence). The CDR3 sequence: CSAWTDTYFYGYTF. The CDR3 DNA sequence: TGCAGTGCTTGGACAGACACCTATTTCTATGGCTACACCTTC.